The 17 T cell receptor beta chains presented below share a single source sample, sequenced in a study of cytomegalovirus exposure and HLA in healthy donors. With 60 Vbeta and 13 Jbeta primers, the PCR was carried out. The data were produced by immunoSEQ multiplex PCR, yet TCRdb's version contains in-frame clones alone and is incomplete. The repertoire has 210,000 or so clones, roughly 91% of them found once; the top ten carry roughly 1%. The sequencing sample was made of PBMCs. The receptors originated from a woman aged 18-29 years in good health and CMV-seronegative.

The CDR3 protein is CASSPPAGGGTLHF. CDR3 sequence (DNA): TGTGCCAGCTCACCACCCGCCGGGGGGGGCACCCTCCACTTT. V and J are TRBV18 and TRBJ1-6, with D perhaps TRBD1 (6 bases). The germline V and J ends were trimmed by 0 bases and 14 bases, with 14 bases remaining between them. The CDR3 has 14 amino acids. Per germline, CDR1 KGHSH and CDR2 LQKENI. Full variable domain (rest looked up from reference TRBV18 and TRBJ1-6): NAGVMQNPRHLVRRRGQEARLRCSPMKGHSHVYWYRQLPEEGLKFMVYLQKENIIDESGMPKERFSAEFPKEGPSILRIQQVVRGDSAAYFCASSPPAGGGTLHFGNGTRLTVT.

In its sample, this clone was seen once. V and J are TRBV29-1 and TRBJ1-2; D is possibly TRBD1 (6 bases). Germline assignment: CDR1 SQVTM and CDR2 ANQGSEA. V was clipped by 7 bases and J by 8 bases, with 17 bases between them. The CDR3 contains 12 residues. The CDR3 region is CSAERGARGYTF. CDR3 sequence (DNA): TGCAGCGCGGAGCGGGGGGCGCGGGGCTACACCTTC.

V gene TRBV7-9 combines with J gene TRBJ1-5; D ambiguous. The ends were cut back, 0 bases at V and 5 bases at J, with 2 bases in the middle. CDR1 and CDR2 from the germline V gene are SEHNR and FQNEAQ (reference sequence). The CDR3 covers 12 residues. The CDR3 loop reads CASSLADQPQHF. The CDR3 DNA reads TGTGCCAGCAGCTTAGCCGATCAGCCCCAGCATTTT.

V is TRBV30 and J is TRBJ1-6; 10 bases line up with TRBD1. The V gene's germline CDR1 is GTSNPN and CDR2 SVGIG (reference sequence). V lost 8 bases, J lost 9 bases, and 7 bases stayed unmatched. This CDR3 contains 13 residues. Here the CDR3 reads CAGGGTGVSPLHF. The CDR3 DNA reads TGTGCCGGAGGGGGGACAGGGGTTTCACCCCTCCACTTT.

The gene calls are TRBV7-6 and TRBJ2-5; D ambiguous. Trimming took 5 bases from V and 1 from J, leaving 11 bases between them. The CDR3 loop spans 14 amino acids. CDR1 is SGHVS, CDR2 FNYEAQ, per germline. Written as DNA, the CDR3 is TGTGCCAGCAGCCACCTCGAGTTCCAAGAGACCCAGTACTTC. This translates into CASSHLEFQETQYF.

The chain combines TRBV6-5 with TRBJ1-5; D is unresolved. The CDR3 consists of 13 residues. The germline V gene encodes CDR1 MNHEY and CDR2 SVGAGI. Trimming took 8 bases from V and 10 from J, leaving 18 bases between them. CDR3 in amino acids: CASATTGGHPQHF. CDR3 nucleotides: TGTGCCAGCGCTACAACCGGAGGGCACCCCCAGCATTTT.

The J gene is TRBJ2-1, the V gene TRBV5-4; 11 bases agree with TRBD1. Germline trimming cut 3 bases from V and 3 bases from J; bases unmatched to any gene: 2. From germline, CDR1 is SGHNT and CDR2 YYREEE (reference sequence). This CDR3 is built from 15 residues. The CDR3 region is CASSSGQGGYNEQFF. The CDR3 nucleotides are TGTGCCAGCAGCTCGGGACAGGGGGGCTACAATGAGCAGTTCTTC.

V and J are TRBV15 and TRBJ2-7, with 10 nucleotides matching TRBD1. The CDR3 is 16 residues long. CDR1 is LNHNV, CDR2 YYDKDF, per germline (reference sequence). The V gene end was trimmed by 5 bases and the J gene end by 0 bases; junction bases not matched to a gene: 7. In DNA, the CDR3 is TGTGCCACCAGCCCCCGTGGGACAGGGGTCTCCTACGAGCAGTACTTC. Residues: CATSPRGTGVSYEQYF.

This clone appeared once. The genes are TRBV5-1 and TRBJ1-6; 7 bases are shared with TRBD1. Germline V lookup: CDR1 SGHRS, CDR2 YFSETQ. V shed 5 bases and J 4 bases; nucleotides not matched to a gene: 6. The CDR3 extends over 15 amino acids. CDR3 loop: CASRPPGQYNSPLHF. For the CDR3, the DNA is TGCGCCAGCAGGCCGCCGGGACAGTATAATTCACCCCTCCACTTT. The variable domain in full, completed from reference TRBV5-1 and TRBJ1-6, reads KAGVTQTPRYLIKTRGQQVTLSCSPISGHRSVSWYQQTPGQGLQFLFEYFSETQRNKGNFPGRFSGRQFSNSRSEMNVSTLELGDSALYLCASRPPGQYNSPLHFGNGTRLTVT.

V usage is TRBV11-3 and J usage is TRBJ2-2; TRBD1 is a possible D gene (6 bases). Looked up from germline, CDR1 is SGHNT and CDR2 is YENEEA. The CDR3 has 15 residues. V was shortened by 4 bases and J by 2 bases, with 11 bases between the two germline ends. CDR3 loop: CASSSRDINTGELFF. The CDR3 DNA is TGTGCCAGCAGCTCTCGGGACATAAACACCGGGGAGCTGTTTTTT.

This clone occurred a few times. The genes are TRBV7-9 and TRBJ1-5; D is undetermined. Per the germline V gene, CDR1 is SEHNR and CDR2 is FQNEAQ (reference sequence). V lost 5 bases, J lost 9 bases, and 14 bases lay in between. The CDR3 spans 13 residues. CDR3: CASSPNTGSPQHF. Here the CDR3 DNA reads TGTGCCAGCAGCCCCAATACGGGATCGCCCCAGCATTTT. The full variable domain, in which reference TRBV7-9 and TRBJ1-5 provide the parts outside the CDR3, is DTGVSQNPRHKITKRGQNVTFRCDPISEHNRLYWYRQTLGQGPEFLTYFQNEAQLEKSRLLSDRFSAERPKGSFSTLEIQRTEQGDSAMYLCASSPNTGSPQHFGDGTRLSIL.

The J gene is TRBJ1-1, the V gene TRBV7-9, with D possibly matching TRBD1 (5 bases). V shed 5 bases and J shed 4 bases, with 14 bases lying between them. The CDR3 is 14 residues long. Germline assignment: CDR1 SEHNR and CDR2 FQNEAQ (reference sequence). DNA for the CDR3: TGTGCCAGCAGCCAAAACGCGGGGGGCACTGAAGCTTTCTTT. Amino acid sequence: CASSQNAGGTEAFF.

This clone was seen a handful of times. The rearrangement links TRBV15 to TRBJ2-7, with TRBD2 as a possible D gene (6 bases). Trimming took 0 bases from V and 6 from J, leaving 15 bases between them. CDR3 length equals 15 residues. CDR1 LNHNV and CDR2 YYDKDF come from the germline V gene (reference sequence). The CDR3 region is CATSRDPGTLGEQYF. The CDR3 nucleotides are TGTGCCACCAGCAGAGATCCCGGGACTCTCGGCGAGCAGTACTTC. The variable domain in full, with the rest retrieved from reference TRBV15 and TRBJ2-7, is DAMVIQNPRYQVTQFGKPVTLSCSQTLNHNVMYWYQQKSSQAPKLLFHYYDKDFNNEADTPDNFQSRRPNTSFCFLDIRSPGLGDTAMYLCATSRDPGTLGEQYFGPGTRLTVT.

The chain combines TRBV4-1 with TRBJ2-1, with TRBD2 matching over 10 bases. The CDR3 is 17 residues long. After removal of 1 base from V and 2 bases from J, the junction contained 5 bases not matched to a gene. The germline V gene encodes CDR1 MGHRA and CDR2 YSYEKL. CDR3 residues: CASSQGGLAGAYNEQFF. The CDR3 DNA follows: TGCGCCAGCAGCCAAGGGGGCCTAGCGGGAGCCTACAATGAGCAGTTCTTC.

This chain joins TRBV7-3 and TRBJ2-1, with 13 bases identical to TRBD2. The germline gives CDR1 SGHTA, CDR2 FQGTGA. V was pared by 1 base and J by 2 bases, with 5 bases of the junction left unmatched. This CDR3 has 18 residues. This CDR3 is CASSLNSLAGGAYNEQFF. CDR3 in DNA: TGTGCCAGCAGCTTAAATTCACTAGCGGGAGGGGCCTACAATGAGCAGTTCTTC.

V usage is TRBV27 and J usage is TRBJ2-7; maybe TRBD1 (7 bases). The CDR3 is 17 residues long. CDR1 is MNHEY, CDR2 SMNVEV, per germline (reference sequence). V shed 5 bases and J shed 2 bases, with 22 bases lying between them. CDR3 DNA: TGTGCCAGCAGTGTGACAGGGCTGCTAGCGAAGGCCTACGAGCAGTACTTC. Translating it yields CASSVTGLLAKAYEQYF.

V gene TRBV15 combines with J gene TRBJ2-2; TRBD2 matches 7 bases. The germline V gene encodes CDR1 LNHNV and CDR2 YYDKDF (reference sequence). There are 13 residues in the CDR3. V gave up 3 bases and J gave up 5 bases; unmatched junction bases: 0. The CDR3 is CATSRGGTGELFF. CDR3 nucleotide sequence: TGTGCCACCAGCAGGGGAGGGACCGGGGAGCTGTTTTTT.